The 8 T cell receptor beta chains below come from one sample, sequenced in a study of technical replicates of blood from several donors. TCRdb's table, derived via immunoSEQ multiplex PCR, lists solely in-frame clones and lacks some. The table includes 60,000 to 90,000 clones, roughly 96% detected once. Sequencing was done on a sample of T cells isolated from PBMCs. All receptors derive from a human donor in good health.

The rearrangement links TRBV11-3 to TRBJ2-2, with 12 bases fitting TRBD2. The CDR3 runs 19 residues. Germline trimming cut 5 bases from V and 0 bases from J; bases unmatched to any gene: 10. Germline CDR1 is SGHNT and CDR2 is YENEEA. The CDR3 nucleotides read TGTGCCAGCAGCCTAGGACTAGCGGGACCCGCATCGAACACCGGGGAGCTGTTTTTT. Its protein is CASSLGLAGPASNTGELFF.

The gene calls are TRBV7-3 and TRBJ1-2; tentative D call: TRBD1 (6 bases). The CDR3 has 14 amino acids. Trimming cost V 1 base and J 2 bases, with 8 bases left between them. CDR1 is SGHTA, CDR2 FQGTGA, per germline. CDR3 sequence reads: CASSLNQGNYGYTF. The DNA of the CDR3 is TGTGCCAGCAGCTTAAACCAGGGGAACTATGGCTACACCTTC. The complete variable domain, with remaining parts taken from reference TRBV7-3 and TRBJ1-2, reads GAGVSQTPSNKVTEKGKYVELRCDPISGHTALYWYRQSLGQGPEFLIYFQGTGAADDSGLPNDRFFAVRPEGSVSTLKIQRTERGDSAVYLCASSLNQGNYGYTFGSGTRLTVV.

The V and J genes are TRBV14 and TRBJ2-2, with no clear D. V was shortened by 0 bases and J by 0 bases, with 5 bases between the two germline ends. Germline CDR1 reads SGHDN; CDR2 reads FVKESK. This CDR3 contains 15 residues. CDR3 sequence: CASSQESANTGELFF. The CDR3 DNA sequence: TGTGCCAGCAGCCAAGAGAGTGCGAACACCGGGGAGCTGTTTTTT.

The chain links TRBV2 to TRBJ2-1; weak D call: TRBD2 (6 bases). Germline CDR1 is SNHLY and CDR2 is FYNNEI. CDR3 size: 14 residues. The ends were cut back, 4 bases at V and 3 bases at J, with 10 bases in the middle. The chain's CDR3 is CASSVGGDYNEQFF. CDR3 nucleotides: TGTGCCAGCAGTGTGGGAGGAGACTACAATGAGCAGTTCTTC.

J is TRBJ1-1 and V is TRBV11-3; tentatively, D is TRBD1 (6 bases). V shed 2 bases and J shed 2 bases, with 12 bases lying between them. The CDR3 is 15 residues long. In germline, CDR1 is SGHNT, CDR2 YENEEA. The CDR3 loop reads CASSLPWGGNTEAFF. The CDR3 coding sequence is TGTGCCAGCAGCTTACCGTGGGGGGGCAACACTGAAGCTTTCTTT.

As concerns this clone: The sample holds other DNA sequences that translate to the same CDR3. The chain couples TRBV15 to TRBJ2-7; 9 bases match TRBD1. The CDR3 extends over 14 amino acids. The V gene end was trimmed by 0 bases and the J gene end by 4 bases; junction bases not matched to a gene: 1. Germline CDR1 and CDR2: LNHNV and YYDKDF (reference sequence). The CDR3 nucleotides read TGTGCCACCAGCAGAGAGGGACAGGGTTACGAGCAGTACTTC. This translates into CATSREGQGYEQYF.

This sequence joins TRBV9 and TRBJ2-2, with 7 positions matching TRBD2. Losses at the gene ends were 6 bases for V and 1 base for J; bases not matched to a gene: 3. Germline loops: CDR1 SGDLS, CDR2 YYNGEE. CDR3 length equals 14 residues. The CDR3 reads CASTKRGNTGELFF. DNA of the CDR3: TGTGCCAGCACCAAGCGGGGGAACACCGGGGAGCTGTTTTTT.

V and J are TRBV5-4 and TRBJ2-3; D not certain. This CDR3 comprises 17 residues. Per germline, CDR1 SGHNT and CDR2 YYREEE (reference sequence). Trimming stripped 1 base from V and 2 bases from J, with 17 bases between. The CDR3, as DNA: TGTGCCAGCAGCTTGAATTTTGGGTTTACAGACACAGATACGCAGTATTTT. This codes for CASSLNFGFTDTDTQYF.